One and the same sample provided the 32 T cell receptor beta chains below, sequenced in a study of T cells in Graves' hyperthyroidism and ophthalmopathy. Using RNA transcripts as the source, TCR beta CDR3 regions were amplified. An initial round of RT-PCR targeting the TCR CDR3 relied on the HTBI primer set. TCRdb passed the multiplex PCR reads through MiXCR, listing each CDR3 protein once. Found here are approximately 360,000 distinct CDR3 sequences, less than 20% of them singletons; the top ten hold 28%. The sequenced sample was blood. These receptors all come from a woman aged 18-30 years with Graves' hyperthyroidism that later progressed to Graves' ophthalmopathy.

This clonotype was recorded many times. The chain couples TRBV28 to TRBJ1-5, with 9 positions matching TRBD1. CDR1 and CDR2 from the germline V gene are MDHEN and SYDVKM. This CDR3 comprises 15 residues. Trimming removed 6 bases from V and 4 bases from J; junction bases left unmatched: 7. Written as DNA, the CDR3 is TGTGCCAGCAGCACCGGGACAGGGAGGAATCAGCCCCAGCATTTT. This codes for CASSTGTGRNQPQHF. The variable domain in full, with the rest retrieved from reference TRBV28 and TRBJ1-5, is DVKVTQSSRYLVKRTGEKVFLECVQDMDHENMFWYRQDPGLGLRLIYFSYDVKMKEKGDIPEGYSVSREKKERFSLILESASTNQTSMYLCASSTGTGRNQPQHFGDGTRLSIL.

The count of this clonotype is one. This sequence joins TRBV27 and TRBJ2-7; the D gene is possibly TRBD1 (6 bases). Trimming stripped 0 bases from V and 5 bases from J, with 11 bases between. Per the germline V gene, CDR1 is MNHEY and CDR2 is SMNVEV (reference sequence). There are 14 residues in the CDR3. The CDR3 nucleotides read TGTGCCAGCAGTTTATCGTGGCAGGGGAACGAGCAGTACTTC. Residues: CASSLSWQGNEQYF.

As DNA, the CDR3 is TGTGCCAGCAGCTCCACTCGACAAGCGAACACCGGGGAGCTGTTTTTT. It translates to CASSSTRQANTGELFF. This chain uses TRBV11-3 with TRBJ2-2; D is undetermined. The CDR3 totals 16 residues. V lost 4 bases and J lost 0, with 12 bases in between. Germline values: CDR1 SGHNT, CDR2 YENEEA.

Remarks on this clonotype: Since a much larger clone is just one base distant, this may be a read error. This CDR3 reads CASSTRGTSGTYEQFF. The CDR3 coding sequence is TGTGCCAGCAGTACTCGGGGGACTAGCGGGACCTACGAGCAGTTCTTC. This chain connects TRBV6-5 to TRBJ2-7; 13 positions match TRBD2. The tail of the sequence fits TRBJ2-1 better, so the J call may be wrong. The CDR3 is 16 residues long. Germline V gene sequence: CDR1 MNHEY, CDR2 SVGAGI.

The sample holds many counts of this clonotype. CDR3 nucleotides: TGTGCCAGCAGCCAAGAATCAGGGGGCATCACTGAAGCTTTCTTT. It is translated as CASSQESGGITEAFF. This chain connects TRBV3-1 to TRBJ1-1, with 8 bases identical to TRBD1. This CDR3 region has 15 residues. V trimming: 0 bases; J trimming: 4 bases; junction bases outside the gene matches: 4. CDR1 LGHDT and CDR2 YNNKEL come from the germline V gene (reference sequence).

This clonotype was seen at least ten times. This chain uses TRBV28 with TRBJ2-3; D gene uncertain. The germline V gene has CDR1 MDHEN and CDR2 SYDVKM. CDR3 length: 13 residues. Trimming pared 3 bases from V and 4 bases from J, leaving 8 bases between. For the CDR3, the DNA is TGTGCCAGCAGTTTGCAAGCGCCAGATACGCAGTATTTT. This codes for CASSLQAPDTQYF.

The chain uses TRBV20-1 and TRBJ1-1; perhaps TRBD1 as D (5 bases). This CDR3 has 15 amino acids. Trimming pared 1 base from V and 5 bases from J, leaving 17 bases between. CDR1 DFQATT and CDR2 SNEGSKA come from the germline V gene (reference sequence). CDR3 sequence (DNA): TGCAGTGCTAGAGCCCGGGCAGGGTCGGGAACTGAAGCTTTCTTT. Protein: CSARARAGSGTEAFF.

Points on this clonotype: One end of the junction fails to match germline, which may point to a read error. J is TRBJ2-5 and V is TRBV14; D possibly uses TRBD1 or TRBD2 (5 bases each). The CDR3 has 18 residues. CDR1 is SGHDN and CDR2 is FVKESK in the germline V gene. The CDR3 reads CARSQGIQPGRPRETQYF. The CDR3 coding sequence is TGTGCCCGCAGCCAAGGAATTCAACCGGGACGTCCGAGGGAGACCCAGTACTTC.

This clonotype came up a few times. This rearrangement joins TRBV27 to TRBJ2-1; perhaps D is TRBD1 or TRBD2 (5 bases each). V lost 10 bases to trimming and J lost 6 bases, with 13 bases between them. There are 12 residues in the CDR3. Germline values: CDR1 MNHEY, CDR2 SMNVEV (reference sequence). The CDR3 DNA reads as TGTGCCACCCAAGAGGGGAGCAATGAGCAGTTCTTC. It translates to CATQEGSNEQFF.

About this clonotype: A much larger clone is a single base away; this may be a read error. The chain employs TRBV6-5 and TRBJ2-7; possible D gene TRBD2, 5 bases. The germline CDR1 and CDR2 sequences are MNHEY and SVGAGI. Trimming left V 0 bases short and J 3 bases short, with 15 bases between. The length of the CDR3 is 16 residues. The CDR3 is CASSYSRGGLNYEQYF. DNA of the CDR3: TGTGCCAGCAGTTACTCGCGCGGCGGACTTAACTACGAGCAGTACTTC.

This clonotype was seen more than once but under ten times. The chain is built from TRBV24-1 and TRBJ2-7; TRBD1 is a possible D gene (5 bases). Germline CDR1 reads KGHDR; CDR2 reads SFDVKD. Trimming stripped 2 bases from V and 7 bases from J, with 11 bases between. The CDR3 is 13 residues long. As DNA, the CDR3 is TGTGCCACCAGTGATTCTAACAGGAGAGAGCAGTACTTC. Translated: CATSDSNRREQYF.

This clonotype was found many times. V and J are TRBV3-1 and TRBJ2-1, with D possibly matching TRBD2 (6 bases). V gave up 5 bases and J gave up 1 base, with 15 bases separating them. Germline values: CDR1 LGHDT, CDR2 YNNKEL (reference sequence). This CDR3 has 16 amino acids. This CDR3 reads CASSLRGTLSYNEQFF. DNA of the CDR3: TGTGCCAGCAGCTTACGCGGGACTCTATCCTACAATGAGCAGTTCTTC.

This clonotype was seen only a few times. The chain recombines TRBV5-1 with TRBJ2-7, with a weak D call TRBD2 (5 bases). Per the germline V gene, CDR1 is SGHRS and CDR2 is YFSETQ. The germline V and J ends were trimmed by 4 bases and 3 bases, with 17 bases remaining between them. The CDR3 is 15 residues long. The CDR3 coding sequence is TGCGCCAGCAGCCTACACTACGGGGTTGACTACGAGCAGTACTTC. As protein: CASSLHYGVDYEQYF.

The chain couples TRBV20-1 to TRBJ2-7; a possible D gene is TRBD1 (6 bases). V lost 1 base and J lost 3, with 10 bases in between. The CDR3 covers 13 residues. Germline V lookup: CDR1 DFQATT, CDR2 SNEGSKA (reference sequence). The CDR3 is CSARGDTHYEQYF. The CDR3 DNA follows: TGCAGTGCTAGAGGGGACACCCACTACGAGCAGTACTTC.

This clonotype was seen at least ten times. The genes are TRBV20-1 and TRBJ2-5; tentative D call: TRBD2 (5 bases). The CDR3 contains 14 residues. The germline CDR1 and CDR2 sequences are DFQATT and SNEGSKA (reference sequence). V dropped 6 bases and J dropped 1 base, with 15 bases sitting between them. CDR3 DNA sequence: TGCAGTGCCGAACTACGAGCGGCCCAAGAGACCCAGTACTTC. Encoded protein: CSAELRAAQETQYF.

This clonotype appeared many times. The CDR3 is CASSLTPETQYF. The DNA of the CDR3 is TGTGCCAGCAGTTTGACCCCAGAGACCCAGTACTTC. This sequence joins TRBV12-3 or TRBV12-4 and TRBJ2-5; D is uncertain. V was shortened by 3 bases and J by 4 bases, with 6 bases between the two germline ends. This CDR3 is built from 12 residues.

This clonotype came up many times. This chain links TRBV28 with TRBJ2-3; 7 bases line up with TRBD1. Germline V lookup: CDR1 MDHEN, CDR2 SYDVKM. The CDR3 extends over 13 amino acids. V shed 6 bases, J shed 6 bases, and the junction held 6 bases outside the gene matches. CDR3 nucleotides: TGTGCCAGCAGCTATCCGGGACAGGATACGCAGTATTTT. The encoded protein is CASSYPGQDTQYF.

This clonotype has at least ten counts. V usage is TRBV30 and J usage is TRBJ1-5; D possibly corresponds to TRBD1 (5 bases). The CDR3 consists of 14 residues. The germline V and J ends were trimmed by 4 bases and 5 bases, with 15 bases remaining between them. Germline lookup yields CDR1 GTSNPN and CDR2 SVGIG (reference sequence). Written as DNA, the CDR3 is TGTGCCTGGAACGAAGGGGTCGGGGATCAGCCCCAGCATTTT. Its translation is CAWNEGVGDQPQHF.

This clonotype was recorded at least ten times. The chain links TRBV5-1 to TRBJ2-1; the D gene could be TRBD1 or TRBD2 (5 bases each). The germline V and J ends were trimmed by 0 bases and 7 bases, with 8 bases remaining between them. Germline V gives CDR1 SGHRS, CDR2 YFSETQ. This CDR3 has 13 residues. Written as DNA, the CDR3 is TGCGCCAGCAGCTTGGACGGGACGAATGAGCAGTTCTTC. Translated: CASSLDGTNEQFF.

This clonotype has ten or more counts. J is TRBJ2-1 and V is TRBV28; 13 nucleotides align to TRBD2. After removal of 6 bases from V and 10 bases from J, the junction contained 6 bases not matched to a gene. Germline V CDR1 and CDR2: MDHEN, SYDVKM. The CDR3 spans 14 residues. The CDR3 reads CASRRTSGSGEQFF. CDR3 nucleotides: TGTGCCAGCAGGCGGACTAGCGGGAGTGGGGAGCAGTTCTTC.

This clonotype was seen repeatedly, ten times or more. The chain has TRBV28 and TRBJ2-7; D is undetermined. The CDR3 contains 14 residues. V gave up 4 bases and J gave up 3 bases, with 13 bases separating them. Germline V gene data show CDR1 as MDHEN and CDR2 as SYDVKM. The DNA of the CDR3 is TGTGCCAGCAGTTCCCTGACTGAATACTACGAGCAGTACTTC. Its protein is CASSSLTEYYEQYF.

J is TRBJ2-1 and V is TRBV6-1, with 8 bases aligning to TRBD2. Germline V gene data show CDR1 as MNHNS and CDR2 as SASEGT. The junction had 12 bases not matched to a gene; V was cut back by 4 bases and J by 7 bases. This CDR3 region has 16 residues. The CDR3 DNA reads TGTGCCAGCAGTGCCCGGGAGAGCGGGAGCGGGAATGAGCAGTTCTTC. Translation: CASSARESGSGNEQFF.

The chain links TRBV4-1 to TRBJ1-2; D possibly corresponds to TRBD1 (6 bases). Germline V CDR1 and CDR2: MGHRA, YSYEKL. The length of the CDR3 is 14 residues. Trimming cost V 0 bases and J 5 bases, with 10 bases left between them. CDR3 nucleotide sequence: TGCGCCAGCAGCCAAGATAGGGGGTCGTATGGCTACACCTTC. It is translated as CASSQDRGSYGYTF.

This clonotype was observed at least ten times. The chain employs TRBV18 and TRBJ2-5, with 12 nucleotides matching TRBD2. Germline-derived CDR1 and CDR2 are KGHSH and LQKENI. The V segment lost 3 bases and the J segment 2 bases; nucleotides outside the gene matches: 4. The CDR3 totals 16 residues. CDR3 residues: CASSPGLAGNQETQYF. In DNA form, the CDR3 reads TGTGCCAGCTCACCCGGACTAGCGGGGAATCAAGAGACCCAGTACTTC.

As regards this clonotype: A read error is possible here, since a much larger clone lies one base away. The chain is built from TRBV6-1 and TRBJ2-7, with 7 bases lining up with TRBD1. The J call may be mistaken, given a closer DNA end match to TRBJ2-1. Germline V gene lookup returns CDR1 MNHNS and CDR2 SASEGT. The CDR3 is 12 amino acids. The CDR3 DNA follows: TGTGCCACCTTGGGACAGTCCTACGAGCAGTTCTTC. Translating it yields CATLGQSYEQFF.

This clonotype appeared a few times. The chain is built from TRBV27 and TRBJ2-5; perhaps TRBD1 as D (5 bases). CDR1 MNHEY and CDR2 SMNVEV come from the germline V gene (reference sequence). The CDR3 consists of 15 residues. Trimming took off 2 bases at V and 5 bases at J, with 15 bases between the two ends. This CDR3 reads CASSLDHRPGETQYF. The CDR3 DNA follows: TGTGCCAGCAGTTTAGACCACAGGCCCGGGGAGACCCAGTACTTC.

This clonotype was picked up many times. The chain combines TRBV20-1 with TRBJ2-7, with TRBD1 matching over 7 bases. The V gene's germline CDR1 is DFQATT and CDR2 SNEGSKA (reference sequence). The length of the CDR3 is 12 residues. The ends lost 1 base at V and 6 bases at J; junction bases unmatched: 3. CDR3 protein: CSARGQGLEQYF. The CDR3, as DNA: TGCAGTGCTAGAGGACAGGGCCTCGAGCAGTACTTC.

This chain links TRBV7-8 with TRBJ2-7; a weak D match, TRBD1 (6 bases). V lost 1 base and J 4 bases, leaving 11 bases between the germline ends. CDR3 length: 14 residues. The germline CDR1 and CDR2 sequences are SGHVS and FQNEAQ. CDR3 region: CASSLVARGYEQYF. In nucleotides, the CDR3 is TGTGCCAGCAGCTTAGTTGCCAGGGGTTACGAGCAGTACTTC. Full variable domain (outside the CDR3, taken from reference TRBV7-8 and TRBJ2-7): GAGVSQSPRYKVAKRGQDVALRCDPISGHVSLFWYQQALGQGPEFLTYFQNEAQLDKSGLPSDRFFAERPEGSVSTLKIQRTQQEDSAVYLCASSLVARGYEQYFGPGTRLTVT.

There are many counts of this clonotype. V and J are TRBV2 and TRBJ2-1; the match to TRBD2 covers 7 bases. This CDR3 has 14 amino acids. The V segment lost 2 bases and the J segment 7 bases; nucleotides outside the gene matches: 5. CDR1 is SNHLY, CDR2 FYNNEI, per germline. The CDR3 DNA reads as TGTGCCAGCAGTGAACTAGCGGAGGGGAATGAGCAGTTCTTC. Translated, it gives CASSELAEGNEQFF.

The chain carries TRBV12-3 or TRBV12-4 and TRBJ1-6, with TRBD1 identical over 11 bases. The CDR3 contains 15 residues. Losses at the gene ends were 5 bases for V and 10 bases for J; bases not matched to a gene: 7. Written as DNA, the CDR3 is TGTGCCAGCAGTACCCGGACAGGGGGCGGATCACCCCTCCACTTT. Its translation: CASSTRTGGGSPLHF.

This clonotype was detected many times. The gene calls are TRBV15 and TRBJ2-7; D is ambiguous. CDR1 and CDR2 (germline): LNHNV, YYDKDF (reference sequence). This CDR3 comprises 13 residues. The V and J ends lost 0 bases and 4 bases respectively, with 7 bases between them. The CDR3 region has the DNA TGTGCCACCAGCAGAGATCTGGGTTACGAGCAGTACTTC. This gives the protein CATSRDLGYEQYF.

Of note for this clonotype: A read error may explain this, as a much larger clone is one base away. The J gene is TRBJ2-3, the V gene TRBV5-1; 12 bases match TRBD2. The CDR3 consists of 19 residues. Germline V gene sequence: CDR1 SGHRS, CDR2 YFSETQ. The V gene end was trimmed by 3 bases and the J gene end by 0 bases; junction bases not matched to a gene: 11. The CDR3: CASSSVGGLAGTSTDTQYF. The CDR3 region has the DNA TGCGCCAGCAGCTCGGTTGGCGGACTAGCGGGAACTAGCACAGATACGCAGTATTTT.